Presented here are 6 T cell receptor beta chains from one specimen sequenced in a study of T cells in Graves' hyperthyroidism and ophthalmopathy. RNA transcripts gave rise to amplified TCR beta CDR3 regions. HTBI primers were employed in a first-round RT-PCR of the TCR CDR3. TCRdb redid the calling of the multiplex PCR reads with MiXCR, one entry per CDR3 protein. Here the sample spans fewer than 200,000 distinct CDR3 sequences, 17% being singletons. The sequencing sample was made of blood. The receptor source for this set is a woman aged 45-65 years with Graves' hyperthyroidism.

This clonotype has a count of ten or more. No conserved phenylalanine or tryptophan is present at the end of the CDR3, so a read error is the likely explanation. The chain employs TRBV7-9 and TRBJ2-2; D might be TRBD1 or TRBD2, each matching 5 bases. Deletions cut 3 bases from V and 3 bases from J, with 14 bases between. The CDR3 covers 16 residues. Germline V CDR1 and CDR2: SEHNR, FQNEAQ (reference sequence). The CDR3 region has the DNA TGTGCCAGCAGCTTGGGAGCAGGGTTTTACACCGGGGAGCTGTTTGTT. It is translated as CASSLGAGFYTGELFV.

In regard to this clonotype: At one end the junction does not follow the germline gene, possibly because of a read error. The chain is built from TRBV7-9 and TRBJ1-3, with TRBD1 matching over 11 bases. CDR3 length: 17 residues. Looked up from germline, CDR1 is SEHNR and CDR2 is FQNEAQ (reference sequence). DNA of the CDR3: TGTGTCAGCAGCTTAGTGGGACAGGGGGAATCTGGAAACACCATATATTTT. Its translation: CVSSLVGQGESGNTIYF.

This clonotype was seen ten or more times. The rearrangement joins TRBV16 to TRBJ2-7, with 8 bases identical to TRBD1. The CDR3 length is 13 residues. V was clipped by 6 bases and J by 3 bases; unmatched bases: 4. Germline values: CDR1 KGHSY, CDR2 FQNENV. CDR3 residues: CASSLDRDYEQYF. The CDR3, as DNA: TGTGCCAGCAGTCTGGACAGGGACTACGAGCAGTACTTC.

There are a few counts of this clonotype. This chain joins TRBV11-2 and TRBJ1-3; 10 positions match TRBD1. V trimming: 5 bases; J trimming: 3 bases; junction bases outside the gene matches: 7. In germline, CDR1 is SGHAT, CDR2 FQNNGV. CDR3 length equals 16 residues. CDR3 in DNA: TGTGCCAGCAGCCCTGGGGACAGGGGTTATGGAAACACCATATATTTT. Protein: CASSPGDRGYGNTIYF.

In this sample, this clonotype turned up many times. The J gene is TRBJ2-2, the V gene TRBV7-8; either TRBD1 or TRBD2 may fit D (5 bases each). Germline CDR1 SGHVS, CDR2 FQNEAQ. V dropped 7 bases and J dropped 5 bases, with 14 bases sitting between them. This CDR3 has 14 residues. The CDR3 nucleotides are TGTGCCAGCATTTCCCCCGGGGCTACCGGGGAGCTGTTTTTT. It translates to CASISPGATGELFF.

This clonotype was counted many times. V and J are TRBV2 and TRBJ2-7, with D possibly being TRBD1 (5 bases). V lost 6 bases and J 4 bases, leaving 10 bases between the germline ends. Germline V gives CDR1 SNHLY, CDR2 FYNNEI. CDR3 size: 12 residues. Written as DNA, the CDR3 is TGTGCCAGCAGCCGACAGACTTACGAGCAGTACTTC. Its translation is CASSRQTYEQYF.